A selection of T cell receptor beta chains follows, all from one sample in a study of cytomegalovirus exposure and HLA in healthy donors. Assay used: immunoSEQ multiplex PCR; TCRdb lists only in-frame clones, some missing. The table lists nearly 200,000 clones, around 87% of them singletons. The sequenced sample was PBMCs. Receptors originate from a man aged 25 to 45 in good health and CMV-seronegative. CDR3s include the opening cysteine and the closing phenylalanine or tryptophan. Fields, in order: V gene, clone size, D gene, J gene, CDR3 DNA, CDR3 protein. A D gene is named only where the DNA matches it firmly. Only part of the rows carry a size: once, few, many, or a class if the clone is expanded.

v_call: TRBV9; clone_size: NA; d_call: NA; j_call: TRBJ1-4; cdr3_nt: TGTGCCAGCAGCAGGGGCGGTGAAAAACTGTTTTTT; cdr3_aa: CASSRGGEKLFF
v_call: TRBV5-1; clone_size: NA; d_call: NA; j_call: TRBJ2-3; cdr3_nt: TGCGCCAGCAGCTTCGGGGGCACAGATACGCAGTATTTT; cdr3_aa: CASSFGGTDTQYF
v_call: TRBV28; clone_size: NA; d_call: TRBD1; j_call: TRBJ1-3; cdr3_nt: TGTGCCAGCAGATCAACCGGACAGGGAGGAGGAAACACCATATATTTT; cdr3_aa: CASRSTGQGGGNTIYF
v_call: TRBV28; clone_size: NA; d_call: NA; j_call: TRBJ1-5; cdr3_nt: TGTGCCAGCACAACCGGGATAACTAATCAGCCCCAGCATTTT; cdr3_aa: CASTTGITNQPQHF
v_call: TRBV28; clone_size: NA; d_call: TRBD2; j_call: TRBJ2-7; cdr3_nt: TGTGCCAGCAGCCCCGCGGGAGAAAACGAGCAGTACTTC; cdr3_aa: CASSPAGENEQYF
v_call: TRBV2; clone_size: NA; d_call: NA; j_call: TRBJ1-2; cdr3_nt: TGTGCCAGCATAAGAGGGCTCTCCTATGGCTACACCTTC; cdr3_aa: CASIRGLSYGYTF
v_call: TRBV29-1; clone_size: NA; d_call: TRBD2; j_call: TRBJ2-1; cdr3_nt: TGCAGCGTGCCCTGGGAGGGGTACAATGAGCAGTTCTTC; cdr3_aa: CSVPWEGYNEQFF
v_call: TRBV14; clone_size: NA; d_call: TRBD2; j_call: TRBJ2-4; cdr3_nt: TGTGCCAGCAGCCAAGGGGGACTAGCGGCCGAAAACATTCAGTACTTC; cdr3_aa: CASSQGGLAAENIQYF
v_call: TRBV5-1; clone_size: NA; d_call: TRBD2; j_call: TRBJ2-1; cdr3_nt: TGCGCCAGCAGAGGGGCCGGGACTAGCGGGGGGGCCATCAATGAGCAGTTCTTC; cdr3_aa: CASRGAGTSGGAINEQFF
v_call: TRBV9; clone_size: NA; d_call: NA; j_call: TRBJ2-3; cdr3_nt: TGTGCCAGCAGCGTAGATTGGGGGGGCGCAGATACGCAGTATTTT; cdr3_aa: CASSVDWGGADTQYF
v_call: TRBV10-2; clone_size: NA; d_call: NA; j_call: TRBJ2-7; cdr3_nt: TGCGCCAGCAGCCCGACCGGACAGTCGGGCGAGCAGTACTTC; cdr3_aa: CASSPTGQSGEQYF
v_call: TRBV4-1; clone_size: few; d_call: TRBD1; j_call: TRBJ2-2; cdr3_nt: TGCGCCAGCAGCCTCCGGCAGGGGGCTTCTCTCACCGGGGAGCTGTTTTTT; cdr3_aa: CASSLRQGASLTGELFF
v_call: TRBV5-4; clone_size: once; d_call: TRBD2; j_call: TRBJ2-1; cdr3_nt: TGTGCCAGCAGCTTGGTGGGCGGGAGGAGTGAGCAGTTCTTC; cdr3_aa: CASSLVGGRSEQFF